These 4 T cell receptor beta chains were sequenced from one sample in a study of cytomegalovirus exposure and HLA in healthy donors. The primer mix had 60 Vbeta and 13 Jbeta primers. Profiling relied on immunoSEQ multiplex PCR, and the TCRdb table lists in-frame clones only, not all of them. The data contain around 200,000 clones, 82% of them singletons. The source material was PBMCs. These receptors came from a woman in her 40s in good health and CMV-seronegative.

The genes are TRBV6-5 and TRBJ1-1; TRBD1 agrees at 7 bases. The CDR3 runs to 14 residues. Germline V gene data show CDR1 as MNHEY and CDR2 as SVGAGI. The ends lost 6 bases at V and 0 bases at J; junction bases unmatched: 4. The CDR3 loop is CASRTGSMNTEAFF. The CDR3 bases are TGTGCCAGCAGGACAGGGAGCATGAACACTGAAGCTTTCTTT.

The rearrangement uses TRBV7-3 and TRBJ2-5; 9 bases are a match to TRBD2. CDR1 and CDR2 (germline): SGHTA, FQGTGA. This CDR3 spans 15 amino acids. V gave up 3 bases and J gave up 5 bases; unmatched junction bases: 7. This CDR3 is CASSLAGGVMETQYF. The CDR3 region has the DNA TGTGCCAGCAGCTTGGCGGGAGGGGTTATGGAGACCCAGTACTTC.

This clone showed up just once. This sequence joins TRBV7-9 and TRBJ1-1, with D tentatively TRBD1 (5 bases). CDR1 and CDR2 from the germline V gene are SEHNR and FQNEAQ (reference sequence). CDR3 length: 15 residues. V lost 5 bases to trimming and J lost 1 base, with 14 bases between them. The CDR3 DNA sequence: TGTGCCAGCAGCCTGGAAGGGGCAGGGAACACTGAAGCTTTCTTT. Translating it yields CASSLEGAGNTEAFF.

The genes are TRBV5-4 and TRBJ2-5; 12 bases are a match to TRBD2. V dropped 4 bases and J dropped 0; count of bases not matched to a gene: 4. Germline V gives CDR1 SGHNT, CDR2 YYREEE (reference sequence). CDR3 size: 16 residues. The CDR3 DNA is TGTGCCAGCAGCCCTGGACTAGCGGGAAACCAAGAGACCCAGTACTTC. Its protein is CASSPGLAGNQETQYF.